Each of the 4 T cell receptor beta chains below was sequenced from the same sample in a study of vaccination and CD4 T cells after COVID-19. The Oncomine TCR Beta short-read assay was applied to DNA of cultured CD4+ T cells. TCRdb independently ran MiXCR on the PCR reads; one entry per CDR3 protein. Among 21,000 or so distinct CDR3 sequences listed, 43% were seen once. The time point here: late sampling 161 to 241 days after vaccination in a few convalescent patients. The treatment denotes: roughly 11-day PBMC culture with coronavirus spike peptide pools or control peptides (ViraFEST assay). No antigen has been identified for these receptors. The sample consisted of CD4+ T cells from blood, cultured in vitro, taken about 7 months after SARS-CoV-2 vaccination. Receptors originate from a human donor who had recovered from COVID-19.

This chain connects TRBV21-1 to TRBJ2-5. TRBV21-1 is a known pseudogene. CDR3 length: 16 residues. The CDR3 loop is CASSKALRQKQETQYF. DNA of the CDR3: TGTGCCAGCAGCAAAGCACTCAGGCAGAAGCAAGAGACCCAGTACTTC.

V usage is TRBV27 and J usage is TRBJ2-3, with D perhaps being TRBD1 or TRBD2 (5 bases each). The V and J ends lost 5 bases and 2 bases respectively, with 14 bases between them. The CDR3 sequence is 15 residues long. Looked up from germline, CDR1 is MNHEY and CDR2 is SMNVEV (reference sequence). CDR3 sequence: CASSRRDGFTDTQYF. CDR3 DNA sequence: TGTGCCAGCAGTCGCCGGGACGGATTCACAGATACGCAGTATTTT.

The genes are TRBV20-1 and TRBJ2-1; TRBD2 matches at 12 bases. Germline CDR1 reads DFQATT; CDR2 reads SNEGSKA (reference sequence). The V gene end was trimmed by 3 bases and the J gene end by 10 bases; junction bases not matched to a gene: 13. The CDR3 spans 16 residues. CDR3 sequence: CSARYPRLAGVDEQFF. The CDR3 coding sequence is TGCAGTGCTAGGTATCCGCGACTAGCGGGAGTTGACGAGCAGTTCTTC.

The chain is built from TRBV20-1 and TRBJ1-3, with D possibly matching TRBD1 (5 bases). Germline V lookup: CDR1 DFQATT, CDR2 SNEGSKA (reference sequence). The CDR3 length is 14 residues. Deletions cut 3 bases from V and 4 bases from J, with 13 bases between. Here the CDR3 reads CSASWAGSGNTIYF. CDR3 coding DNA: TGCAGTGCTAGTTGGGCAGGGAGCGGAAACACCATATATTTT.